This T cell receptor (beta chain) was captured by sequencing in a study of blood T cell repertoires in COVID-19. Study-wide background: The cDNA or gDNA used as material had been derived from T cells, B-cell-depleted T cells, or PBMCs.

Per the study methods: Scientists estimated how many nucleated cells there were by amplifying reference gene primers. The repertoire was sequenced with immunoSEQ multiplex PCR; TCRdb's copy has only in-frame clones and lacks some. V, J and clone size are taken as reported in that table, and D and trimming were inferred from the DNA itself. The sample lists 150,000 to 200,000 clones; around 84% were seen once. The germline CDR1 and CDR2 sequences are KGHSH and LQKENI. V was clipped by 2 bases and J by 7 bases; unmatched bases: 10. CDR3 length: 16 residues. The chain links TRBV18 to TRBJ2-7; 11 bases are a match to TRBD1. This TCR was recovered from a woman between 65 and 79 years old with COVID-19, enrolled during active disease. The source material was peripheral blood. CDR3 sequence: CASSPMFGQGAGEQYF. CDR3 DNA sequence: TGTGCCAGCTCACCAATGTTCGGACAGGGGGCCGGGGAGCAGTACTTC.